Listed below are T cell receptor beta chains from one sample, sequenced in a study of cytomegalovirus exposure and HLA in healthy donors. Only in-frame clones appear in the TCRdb table, and some are missing; sequencing was by immunoSEQ multiplex PCR. In total, the table holds over 100,000 clones. The sequenced sample consisted of PBMCs. These receptors all stem from a woman aged 40 to 50 in good health and CMV-seropositive. Both conserved end residues are part of each CDR3. The D gene is left open where the match is weak.

>TRBJ1-5|14|TRBV19|TRBD1
CASSYDRGNQPQHF
TGTGCCAGTTCATACGACAGGGGCAATCAGCCCCAGCATTTT
>TRBJ1-4|16|TRBV2|.
CASRKLETSTNEKLFF
TGTGCCAGCAGAAAACTGGAGACTTCAACTAATGAAAAACTGTTTTTT
>TRBJ2-1|15|TRBV18|TRBD1
CASSPLGQGTGEQFF
TGTGCCAGCTCACCACTCGGACAGGGTACTGGTGAGCAGTTCTTC
>TRBJ2-6|16|TRBV18|TRBD1
CASSPGQVSGANVLTF
TGTGCCAGCTCACCAGGACAGGTCTCTGGGGCCAACGTCCTGACTTTC
>TRBJ2-1|13|TRBV7-7|TRBD2
CASSLEREYEQFF
TGTGCCAGCAGCCTAGAGCGGGAGTATGAGCAGTTCTTC
>TRBJ2-7|16|TRBV7-8|TRBD2
CASSLGLGTMAYEQYF
TGTGCCAGCAGCTTAGGTCTCGGGACTATGGCCTACGAGCAGTACTTC
>TRBJ2-7|16|TRBV5-1|.
CASSFEVNPAGYEQYF
TGCGCCAGCAGCTTCGAGGTTAACCCGGCGGGCTACGAGCAGTACTTC
>TRBJ2-3|13|TRBV6-1|.
CAGGGRGGDTQYF
TGTGCCGGTGGCGGGAGAGGGGGAGATACGCAGTATTTT
>TRBJ2-7|12|TRBV15|.
CATSISSYEQYF
TGTGCCACCAGTATTTCCTCCTACGAGCAGTACTTC
>TRBJ1-4|15|TRBV6-6|TRBD1
CASSPPGQGAEKLFF
TGCGCCAGCAGTCCACCGGGACAGGGAGCCGAAAAACTGTTTTTT
>TRBJ1-2|15|TRBV6-1|.
CASSEAGTSNYGYTF
TGTGCCAGCAGTGAGGCCGGGACATCCAACTATGGCTACACCTTC
>TRBJ2-2|12|TRBV2|.
CASSTDTGELFF
TGTGCCAGCTCGACTGACACCGGGGAGCTGTTTTTT
>TRBJ1-1|16|TRBV5-1|.
CASSLTSMTGGTEAFF
TGCGCCAGCAGCTTGACTTCAATGACAGGCGGTACTGAAGCTTTCTTT
>TRBJ1-1|14|TRBV6-5|TRBD1
CASSPGQGNTEAFF
TGTGCCAGCAGTCCGGGACAGGGGAACACTGAAGCTTTCTTT
>TRBJ1-4|16|TRBV6-1|TRBD1
CASSEAWGQGNEKLFF
TGTGCCAGCAGTGAAGCGTGGGGACAGGGGAATGAAAAACTGTTTTTT
>TRBJ2-1|12|TRBV4-1|TRBD2
CASSQDREGQFF
TGCGCCAGCAGCCAAGATCGGGAGGGGCAGTTCTTC
>TRBJ1-4|13|TRBV30|.
CAWSTGEWEKLFF
TGTGCCTGGAGTACTGGGGAGTGGGAAAAACTGTTTTTT
>TRBJ2-2|12|TRBV28|.
CASQDRTGELFF
TGTGCCAGCCAGGACAGAACCGGGGAGCTGTTTTTT
>TRBJ1-2|16|TRBV9|.
CASSASALVDLYGYTF
TGTGCCAGCAGCGCCTCAGCGTTAGTAGATCTCTATGGCTACACCTTC
>TRBJ2-5|16|TRBV7-8|TRBD2
CASSLDGLADKETQYF
TGTGCCAGCAGCCTCGATGGACTAGCGGACAAAGAGACCCAGTACTTC
>TRBJ2-7|14|TRBV5-1|.
CASSLTGTSYEQYF
TGCGCCAGCAGCTTGACCGGGACAAGCTACGAGCAGTACTTC
>TRBJ2-5|14|TRBV19|TRBD1
CASSTPGTEETQYF
TGTGCCAGTAGTACCCCGGGGACAGAAGAGACCCAGTACTTC
>TRBJ1-2|13|TRBV7-3|TRBD1
CASSTPGQGTLTF
TGTGCCAGCAGCACACCGGGACAGGGGACCCTCACCTTC
>TRBJ1-3|15|TRBV18|TRBD1
CASSGGTGIRNTIYF
TGTGCCAGCTCGGGCGGGACAGGTATCAGAAACACCATATATTTT
>TRBJ1-5|14|TRBV15|.
CATSRGGVNQPQHF
TGTGCCACCAGCAGAGGGGGGGTCAATCAGCCCCAGCATTTT
>TRBJ1-2|13|TRBV7-2|.
CASSLDGVLGYTF
TGTGCCAGCAGCCTAGACGGGGTCCTAGGCTACACCTTC
>TRBJ2-2|15|TRBV11-2|TRBD2
CASSFGLAGAGELFF
TGTGCCAGCAGCTTCGGACTAGCGGGAGCCGGGGAGCTGTTTTTT
>TRBJ1-1|13|TRBV30|TRBD1
CAWRPDRGLSAFF
TGTGCCTGGAGACCCGACAGGGGGCTATCCGCTTTCTTT
>TRBJ2-3|16|TRBV5-1|TRBD1
CASSIQTGGPTDTQYF
TGCGCCAGCAGCATACAGACAGGGGGCCCCACAGATACGCAGTATTTT
>TRBJ2-7|13|TRBV29-1|.
CSVEESPNYEQYF
TGCAGCGTTGAAGAGAGTCCAAACTACGAGCAGTACTTC
>TRBJ2-7|14|TRBV10-1|TRBD1
CASSSGTGGYEQYF
TGCGCCAGCAGTTCCGGGACAGGGGGCTACGAGCAGTACTTC
>TRBJ1-2|16|TRBV19|.
CASSPIRQAYNYGYTF
TGTGCCAGTAGTCCTATTAGACAGGCCTACAACTATGGCTACACCTTC
>TRBJ2-3|18|TRBV14|TRBD1
CASSQDQGTGGLRDSQYF
TGTGCCAGCAGCCAAGATCAAGGGACAGGGGGCCTCAGGGACTCGCAGTATTTT
>TRBJ2-1|13|TRBV2|TRBD2
CASRGLAGNEQFF
TGTGCTAGCAGGGGACTAGCGGGGAATGAGCAGTTCTTC
>TRBJ1-2|17|TRBV5-1|TRBD1
CASSLAGQGAKNYGYTF
TGCGCCAGCAGCTTGGCCGGGCAGGGGGCGAAAAACTATGGCTACACCTTC
>TRBJ1-5|16|TRBV19|.
CASSIEKTGRNQPQHF
TGTGCCAGTAGTATAGAAAAGACAGGTAGGAATCAGCCCCAGCATTTT
>TRBJ1-2|16|TRBV11-2|TRBD1
CASSSRTGQTNYGYTF
TGTGCCAGCAGCTCCCGGACAGGACAAACTAACTATGGCTACACCTTC
>TRBJ1-4|16|TRBV6-1|.
CASSVLTGSSNEKLFF
TGTGCCAGCAGTGTTCTGACAGGTTCGTCTAATGAAAAACTGTTTTTT
>TRBJ1-2|18|TRBV7-9|.
CASSLVRGLMGSNYGYTF
TGTGCCAGCAGCTTAGTGCGGGGGTTGATGGGCTCTAACTATGGCTACACCTTC
>TRBJ2-1|14|TRBV5-1|.
CASSLGSPEGEQFF
TGCGCCAGCAGCTTGGGTAGCCCGGAAGGTGAGCAGTTCTTC
>TRBJ2-5|13|TRBV27|.
CASSFGGQATQYF
TGTGCCAGCAGTTTTGGGGGCCAGGCGACCCAGTACTTC
>TRBJ1-2|15|TRBV29-1|TRBD1
CSVAGEGQGRFGYTF
TGCAGCGTTGCGGGGGAGGGACAGGGAAGATTTGGCTACACCTTC
>TRBJ2-3|14|TRBV5-4|TRBD2
CASRRTSGRDTQYF
TGTGCCAGCAGGCGGACTAGCGGGAGAGATACGCAGTATTTT
>TRBJ2-7|14|TRBV6-1|TRBD2
CARKSGRVSYEQYF
TGTGCCAGAAAAAGCGGGAGAGTGTCCTACGAGCAGTACTTC
>TRBJ2-1|17|TRBV11-3|TRBD2
CASSSARGLSSYNEQFF
TGTGCCAGCAGCTCCGCAAGGGGACTAAGCTCCTACAATGAGCAGTTCTTC
>TRBJ2-1|17|TRBV15|TRBD2
CATSRVGLAGGVNEQFF
TGTGCCACCAGCAGAGTGGGACTAGCGGGAGGGGTAAATGAGCAGTTCTTC
>TRBJ1-3|16|TRBV25-1|TRBD1
CASSDDGTGSGNTIYF
TGTGCCAGCAGTGATGACGGGACAGGCTCTGGAAACACCATATATTTT
>TRBJ2-1|15|TRBV4-1|TRBD2
CASSQARLAGGEQFF
TGCGCCAGCAGCCAAGCCCGACTAGCGGGCGGTGAGCAGTTCTTC
>TRBJ1-1|13|TRBV23-1|TRBD1
CAGRGGLNTEAFF
TGCGCCGGAAGAGGGGGCTTAAACACTGAAGCTTTCTTT
>TRBJ2-7|14|TRBV9|.
CASSVLRGPYEQYF
TGTGCCAGCAGCGTACTAAGAGGTCCCTACGAGCAGTACTTC
>TRBJ2-5|20|TRBV15|TRBD2
CATSRGRFRLAGGSGETQYF
TGTGCCACCAGCAGAGGGAGATTCCGACTAGCGGGGGGGAGTGGAGAGACCCAGTACTTC
>TRBJ1-5|13|TRBV19|.
CASSQDWAQPQHF
TGTGCCAGTAGTCAGGACTGGGCTCAGCCCCAGCATTTT
>TRBJ2-1|13|TRBV7-9|.
CASSLGERNEQFF
TGTGCCAGCAGCCTTGGGGAGAGGAATGAGCAGTTCTTC
>TRBJ2-6|20|TRBV9|TRBD1
CASSVSLVGQGSSGANVLTF
TGTGCCAGCAGCGTCAGCCTTGTGGGACAGGGGAGCTCTGGGGCCAACGTCCTGACTTTC
>TRBJ2-3|13|TRBV6-5|.
CASSYSRADTQYF
TGTGCCAGCAGTTACTCTCGGGCAGATACGCAGTATTTT
>TRBJ2-5|14|TRBV6-6|TRBD2
CASTQAGLRRTQYF
TGTGCCAGCACCCAAGCGGGACTCCGAAGGACCCAGTACTTC
>TRBJ2-2|16|TRBV4-3|TRBD2
CASSSLAGVVHGELFF
TGCGCCAGCAGCAGTCTAGCGGGAGTCGTCCACGGGGAGCTGTTTTTT